This T cell receptor (beta chain) comes out of a study of T-cell reconstitution after alpha-beta-depleted transplantation in children. The study, taken as a whole, reports: Most T-cell counts and diversity one year after the transplant came from T cells that were newly produced. Roughly two months post-transplant, alpha-beta T cells reportedly originated from several hundred graft clones that had expanded. The high TCRbeta diversity at day 60 in some patients came from surviving recipient T cells and thymic progenitors.

This clonotype was counted many times. Its antigen is unidentified. The germline V and J ends were trimmed by 4 bases and 2 bases, with 9 bases remaining between them. This CDR3 spans 12 amino acids. The germline gives CDR1 SQVTM, CDR2 ANQGSEA. Molecular barcoding with unique molecular identifiers was used for the TCRbeta library. TCRdb reprocessed the PCR reads via MiXCR and lists one record per CDR3 protein. The data show about 600,000 distinct CDR3 sequences, with around 13% seen just once and approximately 2.1% held by the top ten. Material: PBMCs, mostly from graft donor cells, obtained 360 days after TCRalphabeta/CD19-depleted stem cell transplant. This rearrangement joins TRBV29-1 to TRBJ2-7; D is possibly TRBD1 (5 bases). This receptor was taken from a male patient aged 10 to 17 who had a stem cell transplant for acute myeloid leukemia, so the T cells may come from the graft donor. CDR3 protein: CSVAGSTYEQYF. CDR3 bases: TGCAGCGTTGCAGGGTCCACCTACGAGCAGTACTTC.